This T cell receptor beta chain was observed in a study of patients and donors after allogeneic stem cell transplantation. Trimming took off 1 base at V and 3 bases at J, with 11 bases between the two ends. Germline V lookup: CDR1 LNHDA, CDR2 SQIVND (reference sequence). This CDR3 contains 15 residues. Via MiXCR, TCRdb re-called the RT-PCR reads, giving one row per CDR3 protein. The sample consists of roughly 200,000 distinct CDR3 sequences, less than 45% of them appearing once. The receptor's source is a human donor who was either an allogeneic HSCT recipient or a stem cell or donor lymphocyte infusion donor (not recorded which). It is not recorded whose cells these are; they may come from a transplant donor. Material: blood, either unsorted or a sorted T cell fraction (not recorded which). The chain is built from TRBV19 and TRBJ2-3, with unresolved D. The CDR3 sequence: CASSIGTDSTDTQYF. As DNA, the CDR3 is TGTGCCAGTAGTATAGGAACGGATTCGACAGATACGCAGTATTTT.